What follows are 15 T cell receptor beta chains derived from one specimen sequenced in a study of T cell repertoires in cytomegalovirus infection. No antigen has been identified for these receptors. TCRdb analysed the reads with MiXCR anew, one entry per CDR3 protein. The sample has about 130,000 distinct CDR3 sequences, 20% to 30% seen once. The sample was PBMCs, sequenced either directly or after in vitro stimulation (not recorded which). The receptors stem from a human donor in good health (CMV status not recorded). Some clones in this sample may be carry-over from other donors' samples.

This chain uses TRBV7-4 with TRBJ2-4; TRBD2 aligns across 9 bases. The J segment lost 8 bases and the V segment lost 0 bases, leaving 8 bases of the junction unmatched. From germline, CDR1 is SGHVT and CDR2 SQSDAQ. The CDR3 is 16 amino acids. This chain's CDR3 is CASSLARREGQDIQYF. The CDR3 nucleotides are TGTGCCAGCAGCTTAGCGCGGCGGGAGGGCCAGGACATTCAGTACTTC.

J is TRBJ2-1 and V is TRBV7-9, with 8 positions matching TRBD2. CDR1 is SEHNR and CDR2 is FQNEAQ in the germline V gene (reference sequence). The length of the CDR3 is 17 residues. The V gene end was trimmed by 4 bases and the J gene end by 6 bases; junction bases not matched to a gene: 14. The chain's CDR3 is CASSSDQAGVYINEQFF. DNA of the CDR3: TGTGCCAGCAGCTCAGACCAAGCGGGAGTTTATATCAATGAGCAGTTCTTC.

The chain links TRBV12-3 or TRBV12-4 to TRBJ2-1, with D maybe TRBD2 (6 bases). CDR3 length: 13 residues. The V end was cut by 7 bases, the J end by 5 bases, with 12 bases between. The CDR3 nucleotides read TGTGCCAGCACCTTCCCGGGGGACAATGAGCAGTTCTTC. Translating gives CASTFPGDNEQFF.

This clonotype was counted a few times. The chain is built from TRBV4-3 and TRBJ2-7; TRBD1 aligns across 7 bases. With 0 bases clipped from V and 2 bases from J, the junction kept 7 bases outside the gene matches. CDR1 LGHNA and CDR2 YSLEER come from the germline V gene. This CDR3 contains 16 residues. The CDR3 is CASSQDFGQAAYEQYF. CDR3 DNA: TGCGCCAGCAGCCAAGATTTCGGACAGGCTGCCTACGAGCAGTACTTC.

This clonotype was detected a few times. CDR3 amino acids: CASSKTGTVSQPQHF. The CDR3 DNA sequence: TGTGCCAGCAGCAAGACAGGTACAGTGAGTCAGCCCCAGCATTTT. The chain links TRBV11-2 to TRBJ1-5, with a weak D call TRBD1 (6 bases). This CDR3 region has 15 residues. Looked up from germline, CDR1 is SGHAT and CDR2 is FQNNGV. The V end was cut by 5 bases, the J end by 6 bases, with 17 bases between.

This clonotype was seen many times. This chain links TRBV7-9 with TRBJ2-6; D may be TRBD2 (5 bases). Per the germline V gene, CDR1 is SEHNR and CDR2 is FQNEAQ (reference sequence). This CDR3 is 15 amino acids long. Trimming pared 7 bases from V and 2 bases from J, leaving 12 bases between. As DNA, the CDR3 is TGTGCCAGCATCCCCCGGGGAGCTGGGGCCAACGTCCTGACTTTC. Its protein is CASIPRGAGANVLTF.

The chain couples TRBV6-2 or TRBV6-3 to TRBJ2-7; D might be TRBD1 (6 bases). Germline V lookup: CDR1 MNHEY, CDR2 SVGEGT. The V and J ends lost 2 bases and 3 bases respectively, with 20 bases between them. This CDR3 comprises 17 residues. For the CDR3, the DNA is TGTGCCAGCAGTTACCACTCCGGGGACACCCCGAACTACGAGCAGTACGTC. It yields the protein CASSYHSGDTPNYEQYV.

There are many counts of this clonotype. J is TRBJ1-1 and V is TRBV10-3; TRBD1 is a possible D gene (5 bases). This CDR3 has 13 amino acids. Deletions cut 10 bases from V and 2 bases from J, with 14 bases between. Germline V CDR1 and CDR2: ENHRY, SYGVKD. CDR3 protein: CATTRDGNTEAFF. The CDR3 nucleotides are TGTGCCACCACCCGGGACGGCAACACTGAAGCTTTCTTT.

This clonotype has at least ten counts. This rearrangement joins TRBV6-2 or TRBV6-3 to TRBJ1-1; no clear D gene. CDR1 and CDR2 (germline): MNHEY, SVGEGT. The CDR3 runs 12 residues. V lost 5 bases, J lost 6 bases, and 10 bases lay in between. This CDR3 reads CASSRFEAEAFF. The CDR3 coding sequence is TGTGCCAGCAGTAGGTTTGAGGCTGAAGCTTTCTTT.

The CDR3 DNA reads TGTGCCAGCAGCTTAAGGGAGGCCAACTACGAGCAGTACTTC. It yields the protein CASSLREANYEQYF. The chain employs TRBV7-4 and TRBJ2-7; D possibly corresponds to TRBD2 (6 bases). Trimming left V 2 bases short and J 3 bases short, with 11 bases between. CDR3 size: 14 residues. Germline CDR1 SGHVT, CDR2 SQSDAQ.

The chain has TRBV20-1 and TRBJ1-4; D not resolved. V lost 3 bases and J lost 3, with 5 bases in between. The CDR3 runs 12 residues. CDR1 is DFQATT, CDR2 SNEGSKA, per germline (reference sequence). The CDR3 loop is CSASSSNEKLFF. CDR3 DNA sequence: TGCAGTGCTAGTTCATCTAATGAAAAACTGTTTTTT.

The chain couples TRBV28 to TRBJ2-5; no definite D call. V was clipped by 6 bases and J by 2 bases, with 7 bases between them. From germline, CDR1 is MDHEN and CDR2 SYDVKM. CDR3 length: 12 amino acids. For the CDR3, the DNA is TGTGCCAGCAGGGCCAGTCAAGAGACCCAGTACTTC. It specifies CASRASQETQYF.

This clonotype was detected a few times. The J gene is TRBJ2-1, the V gene TRBV20-1, with D perhaps matching TRBD1 (5 bases). This CDR3 spans 13 amino acids. Germline loops: CDR1 DFQATT, CDR2 SNEGSKA (reference sequence). Deletions cut 6 bases from V and 0 bases from J, with 9 bases between. The CDR3 loop reads CSAHRNSYNEQFF. The DNA for the CDR3 is TGCAGTGCCCACAGGAACTCCTACAATGAGCAGTTCTTC.

This clonotype was recorded at least ten times. This sequence joins TRBV7-9 and TRBJ2-1, with TRBD1 matching over 8 bases. Trimming took 5 bases from V and 6 from J; bases not matched to a gene: 9. This CDR3 has 15 amino acids. Germline assignment: CDR1 SEHNR and CDR2 FQNEAQ (reference sequence). The CDR3 reads CASSRGQGTVNEQFF. The CDR3 bases are TGTGCCAGCAGCCGTGGACAGGGAACGGTCAATGAGCAGTTCTTC. The entire variable domain, with the rest obtained from reference TRBV7-9 and TRBJ2-1, is as follows: DTGVSQNPRHKITKRGQNVTFRCDPISEHNRLYWYRQTLGQGPEFLTYFQNEAQLEKSRLLSDRFSAERPKGSFSTLEIQRTEQGDSAMYLCASSRGQGTVNEQFFGPGTRLTVL.

About this clonotype: The junction differs from germline at one of its ends, possibly a read error. The genes are TRBV7-2 and TRBJ2-7, with D perhaps being TRBD1 or TRBD2 (5 bases each). The CDR3 contains 15 residues. Germline loops: CDR1 SGHTA, CDR2 FQGNSA. The CDR3 DNA follows: TGTGCCAGCAGCTTCGGGACCGGACCTCTCTACGAGCAGAACTTC. Protein sequence: CASSFGTGPLYEQNF.